This T cell receptor beta chain is drawn from a study of beta chain features in type 1 diabetes. Germline CDR1 SGHRS, CDR2 YFSETQ. CDR3 size: 12 residues. Trimming stripped 3 bases from V and 2 bases from J, with 5 bases between. A note on this clone: Its antigen is undetermined.

Sequenced material consisted of expressed TCRB transcripts (all of the isolated RNA was reverse transcribed). The protocol was immunoSEQ multiplex PCR, while the TCRdb copy is restricted to in-frame clones and leaves out a portion. The sample holds approximately 360,000 clones; 10% to 15% are singletons and the top ten take 0.0085% to 0.012%. General study points: Among patients with Type 1 diabetes, TCRB CDR3s were moderately but significantly shorter in every one of the four CD4+ subsets. More deletions and fewer insertions at VDJ junctions were found in patients with type 1 diabetes.

The receptor was derived from a woman aged 18 to 35 with type 1 diabetes. The specimen sequenced was naive CD4+ T cells from blood. The chain combines TRBV5-1 with TRBJ2-5; D uncertain. The chain's CDR3 is CASSSPQETQYF. DNA for the CDR3: TGCGCCAGCAGCTCCCCGCAAGAGACCCAGTACTTC.